A single sample gave rise to the 11 T cell receptor beta chains below, sequenced in a study of CXCR3-negative and CXCR3-positive naive CD8 T cells (dated by TCRdb to between 2019 and 2020). This sample was sequenced with a NextSeq 550. The Human TCR Profiling Kit (MiLaboratory) was used to prepare UMI-labeled 5' RACE TRB cDNA libraries. Following TCRdb reprocessing, every CDR3 protein sequence forms one entry, and DNA is not provided. This sample's table has entries for some 56,000 distinct CDR3 sequences. More than 20% of the sample rests with the top ten. Source material: memory CD8+ T cells from blood. The cell subset or site label corresponds to: conventional CD8+ memory T cells (TMEM), sorted as controls. The receptors stem from a human donor in good health. Some clones in this sample may be carry-over from other donors' samples.

The chain employs TRBV25-1 and TRBJ1-2. The CDR3 consists of 13 residues. Germline-derived CDR1 and CDR2 are MGHDK and SYGVNS. CDR3: CASSGVANYGYTF.

This chain joins TRBV29-1 and TRBJ2-7. The CDR3 has 12 residues. Looked up from germline, CDR1 is SQVTM and CDR2 is ANQGSEA. CDR3 sequence reads: CSVADKLYEQYF.

The chain couples TRBV28 to TRBJ2-2. CDR1 is MDHEN and CDR2 is SYDVKM in the germline V gene. The CDR3 consists of 12 residues. CDR3 sequence: CASSLITGELFF.

The genes are TRBV29-1 and TRBJ1-1; TCRdb calls TRBD1, which cannot be checked without DNA. From germline, CDR1 is SQVTM and CDR2 ANQGSEA. The CDR3 runs 11 residues. CDR3 loop: CSPTGPGEAFF. The variable domain in full, with the rest retrieved from reference TRBV29-1 and TRBJ1-1, is SAVISQKPSRDICQRGTSLTIQCQVDSQVTMMFWYRQQPGQSLTLIATANQGSEATYESGFVIDKFPISRPNLTFSTLTVSNMSPEDSSIYLCSPTGPGEAFFGQGTRLTVV.

This chain uses TRBV7-9 with TRBJ1-1; without DNA, the TCRdb call of TRBD1 cannot be checked. Germline V gene lookup returns CDR1 SEHNR and CDR2 FQNEAQ (reference sequence). The CDR3 runs to 14 residues. The CDR3 reads CASSLGDRGREAFF.

V is TRBV27 and J is TRBJ2-7; with no DNA, the TCRdb D assignment of TRBD1 cannot be verified. CDR3 length: 14 amino acids. Germline CDR1 reads MNHEY; CDR2 reads SMNVEV (reference sequence). This CDR3 is CASSRYRASYEQYF.

This rearrangement joins TRBV20-1 to TRBJ2-2; TCRdb's D call, TRBD1, is unchecked because there is no DNA. Germline V CDR1 and CDR2: DFQATT, SNEGSKA (reference sequence). The CDR3 spans 14 residues. The CDR3 loop reads CSATPRANTGELFF.

The rearrangement uses TRBV27 and TRBJ2-2; the D gene TCRdb calls, TRBD1, cannot be checked with no DNA. This CDR3 region has 14 residues. Germline V gene lookup returns CDR1 MNHEY and CDR2 SMNVEV (reference sequence). CDR3 region: CASRTGANTGELFF.

The chain recombines TRBV29-1 with TRBJ1-1; TCRdb names TRBD1, which stays unverified in the absence of DNA. The CDR3 covers 13 residues. Per the germline V gene, CDR1 is SQVTM and CDR2 is ANQGSEA. Here the CDR3 reads CSVGRTGGTEAFF.

This chain links TRBV6-2 or TRBV6-3 with TRBJ2-7. This CDR3 region has 14 residues. Germline V gene lookup returns CDR1 MNHEY and CDR2 SVGEGT. CDR3 amino acids: CASSLDRSSYEQYF.

This chain connects TRBV11-1 to TRBJ2-1; TCRdb names TRBD1, which stays unverified in the absence of DNA. The CDR3 is made up of 17 amino acids. The germline V gene has CDR1 SGHAT and CDR2 FQDESV (reference sequence). CDR3 protein: CASSFFDSHGTYNEQFF.